Below are 17 T cell receptor beta chains sequenced from a single sample in a study of cytomegalovirus exposure and HLA in healthy donors. 13 Jbeta primers and 60 Vbeta primers were used for the PCR. Assay: immunoSEQ multiplex PCR; the TCRdb copy retains only in-frame clones and omits some. This sample carries about 150,000 clones, around 79% of them seen once, and the ten largest clones take approximately 6%. Sequenced: PBMCs. The source is a man aged 50 or older in good health and CMV-seropositive.

J is TRBJ1-5 and V is TRBV28, with TRBD1 matching 8 bases. CDR1 and CDR2 from the germline V gene are MDHEN and SYDVKM. The CDR3 has 15 residues. V lost 6 bases to trimming and J lost 5 bases; unmatched junction nucleotides: 9. This CDR3 reads CASSPTGQGHQPQHF. CDR3 DNA sequence: TGTGCCAGCAGCCCAACTGGACAGGGCCATCAGCCCCAGCATTTT.

The genes are TRBV28 and TRBJ2-2, with TRBD1 identical over 7 bases. V lost 1 base to trimming and J lost 2 bases; unmatched junction nucleotides: 4. Germline-derived CDR1 and CDR2 are MDHEN and SYDVKM. This CDR3 comprises 16 residues. In DNA, the CDR3 is TGTGCCAGCAGTTTATTTAGGGGGCCAAACACCGGGGAGCTGTTTTTT. Protein: CASSLFRGPNTGELFF.

This chain joins TRBV5-6 and TRBJ2-7, with D maybe TRBD2 (6 bases). Trimming cost V 2 bases and J 7 bases, with 13 bases left between them. The CDR3 runs to 13 residues. Per the germline V gene, CDR1 is SGHDT and CDR2 is YYEEEE. The CDR3 sequence: CASSFQFGGEQYF. CDR3 coding DNA: TGTGCCAGCAGCTTTCAATTTGGAGGGGAGCAGTACTTC. The full variable domain, in which reference TRBV5-6 and TRBJ2-7 provide the parts outside the CDR3, is DAGVTQSPTHLIKTRGQQVTLRCSPKSGHDTVSWYQQALGQGPQFIFQYYEEEERQRGNFPDRFSGHQFPNYSSELNVNALLLGDSALYLCASSFQFGGEQYFGPGTRLTVT.

This clone was found once. The chain links TRBV5-1 to TRBJ1-5; no clear D. The germline V gene has CDR1 SGHRS and CDR2 YFSETQ. V gave up 5 bases and J gave up 3 bases, with 9 bases separating them. This CDR3 is built from 13 residues. CDR3 protein: CASRQEFNQPQHF. Here the CDR3 DNA reads TGCGCCAGCAGGCAGGAATTCAATCAGCCCCAGCATTTT.

In its sample, this clone was seen a few times. This chain joins TRBV7-9 and TRBJ2-3, with D possibly matching TRBD1 (6 bases). CDR1 and CDR2 (germline): SEHNR, FQNEAQ (reference sequence). The CDR3 runs 15 residues. V lost 1 base and J 2 bases, leaving 10 bases between the germline ends. CDR3 loop: CASSLVGHPTDTQYF. For the CDR3, the DNA is TGTGCCAGCAGCTTAGTGGGACACCCCACAGATACGCAGTATTTT.

The chain links TRBV2 to TRBJ1-5, with a tentative D call TRBD1 (5 bases). Trimming removed 4 bases at V and 4 bases at J, with 11 bases between. Germline V gives CDR1 SNHLY, CDR2 FYNNEI. The CDR3 runs 14 residues. In DNA, the CDR3 is TGTGCCAGCAGTGCACAGGCTCCTAATCAGCCCCAGCATTTT. It yields the protein CASSAQAPNQPQHF.

V is TRBV6-1 and J is TRBJ2-1; D is perhaps TRBD1 (5 bases). The ends were cut back, 2 bases at V and 2 bases at J, with 16 bases in the middle. CDR1 is MNHNS and CDR2 is SASEGT in the germline V gene. The CDR3 is made up of 17 amino acids. CDR3 amino acids: CASSEITGNSPYNEQFF. The CDR3 coding sequence is TGTGCCAGCAGTGAAATTACAGGCAACAGTCCCTACAATGAGCAGTTCTTC.

The chain recombines TRBV19 with TRBJ2-7; TRBD1 matches 7 bases. With V trimmed by 5 bases and J by 0 bases, 10 bases remained unmatched. CDR3 size: 16 residues. CDR1 is LNHDA, CDR2 SQIVND, per germline (reference sequence). The CDR3 protein is CASSLAPGQSSYEQYF. CDR3 nucleotides: TGTGCCAGTAGTCTCGCCCCGGGACAGTCCTCCTACGAGCAGTACTTC.

This chain connects TRBV4-1 to TRBJ1-1; perhaps TRBD1 as D (5 bases). Germline V lookup: CDR1 MGHRA, CDR2 YSYEKL. The germline V and J ends were trimmed by 5 bases and 0 bases, with 7 bases remaining between them. The CDR3 length is 13 residues. CDR3 DNA: TGCGCCAGCAGCGGCAGGGTGAACACTGAAGCTTTCTTT. It codes for CASSGRVNTEAFF.

The rearrangement links TRBV27 to TRBJ2-7; the D gene is possibly TRBD2 (6 bases). V lost 0 bases and J 2 bases, leaving 11 bases between the germline ends. Germline values: CDR1 MNHEY, CDR2 SMNVEV (reference sequence). The CDR3 length is 15 residues. The CDR3 DNA follows: TGTGCCAGCAGTTTATCGGGAGCGGGCGCCTACGAGCAGTACTTC. The encoded protein is CASSLSGAGAYEQYF.

V usage is TRBV6-6 and J usage is TRBJ2-7, with D perhaps TRBD2 (6 bases). This CDR3 has 16 amino acids. V was trimmed by 0 bases and J by 0 bases, leaving 12 bases between them. The germline CDR1 and CDR2 sequences are MNHNY and SVGAGI (reference sequence). Here the CDR3 DNA reads TGTGCCAGCAGTTACTCCGGGACTGAGAGCTCCTACGAGCAGTACTTC. This translates into CASSYSGTESSYEQYF.

The rearrangement links TRBV6-1 to TRBJ1-5; D possibly corresponds to TRBD1 (5 bases). V was cut by 6 bases and J by 0 bases, with 12 bases left in between. The CDR3 contains 15 residues. Germline V lookup: CDR1 MNHNS, CDR2 SASEGT. CDR3 coding DNA: TGTGCCAGCAGATCCTCCGGGGGTAGCAATCAGCCCCAGCATTTT. Its translation: CASRSSGGSNQPQHF.

J is TRBJ1-1 and V is TRBV7-9; 7 nucleotides line up with TRBD1. Per the germline V gene, CDR1 is SEHNR and CDR2 is FQNEAQ (reference sequence). The junction had 2 bases not matched to a gene; V was cut back by 3 bases and J by 1 base. There are 14 residues in the CDR3. CDR3 in DNA: TGTGCCAGCAGCTTTGGGACAGCGAACACTGAAGCTTTCTTT. It specifies CASSFGTANTEAFF.

The V and J genes are TRBV5-1 and TRBJ1-2, with TRBD1 matching over 7 bases. Germline loops: CDR1 SGHRS, CDR2 YFSETQ. V shed 0 bases, J shed 3 bases, and the junction held 2 bases outside the gene matches. CDR3 length: 14 residues. CDR3 in DNA: TGCGCCAGCAGCTTGGGTGGACAGGACTATGGCTACACCTTC. Translation gives CASSLGGQDYGYTF.

Comments on this clone: Likely a read error: the CDR3 ends without its conserved phenylalanine or tryptophan. It is unclear where the CDR3 begins or ends on the DNA, so no DNA is shown, and the CDR3 is as TCRdb lists it. This chain joins TRBV11-1 and TRBJ1-2. The CDR3 is 8 residues long, ends included. The germline gives CDR1 SGHAT, CDR2 FQDESV (reference sequence). The CDR3: CASSLGTL.

This clone was seen only a few times. CDR3 amino acids: CASSEGLAGPYEQYF. The CDR3 DNA reads TGCGCCAGCAGCGAGGGACTAGCGGGGCCCTACGAGCAGTACTTC. The rearrangement links TRBV5-1 to TRBJ2-7, with TRBD2 matching 13 bases. The CDR3 runs 15 residues. The germline CDR1 and CDR2 sequences are SGHRS and YFSETQ. V was pared by 4 bases and J by 2 bases, with 3 bases of the junction left unmatched. The whole variable domain, filled in from reference TRBV5-1 and TRBJ2-7, reads KAGVTQTPRYLIKTRGQQVTLSCSPISGHRSVSWYQQTPGQGLQFLFEYFSETQRNKGNFPGRFSGRQFSNSRSEMNVSTLELGDSALYLCASSEGLAGPYEQYFGPGTRLTVT.

The J gene is TRBJ2-1, the V gene TRBV10-3, with TRBD1 matching 8 bases. CDR1 and CDR2 from the germline V gene are ENHRY and SYGVKD. The V segment lost 8 bases and the J segment 3 bases; nucleotides outside the gene matches: 6. CDR3 length: 14 residues. CDR3 amino acids: CAIQEQGVYNEQFF. The CDR3 region has the DNA TGTGCCATCCAGGAACAGGGGGTCTACAATGAGCAGTTCTTC.